This T cell receptor (beta chain) is from a study of cytomegalovirus exposure and HLA in healthy donors. Study outcomes and limitations: Being productive about 87% or about 30% of the time was typical of most TCR beta V segments in an earlier analysis. The study flagged some 180 TCR beta chains as cytomegalovirus-associated.

As to this clone: Its antigen is not known.

Primers included in the PCR were 60 Vbeta and 13 Jbeta primers. Clones were read by immunoSEQ multiplex PCR, and TCRdb kept only the in-frame ones, dropping some. This sample contains approximately 210,000 clones. The J segment lost 0 bases and the V segment lost 4 bases, leaving 10 bases of the junction unmatched. This CDR3 contains 18 residues. CDR1 SGHRS and CDR2 YFSETQ come from the germline V gene. The sample comprised PBMCs. The rearrangement uses TRBV5-1 and TRBJ1-1; 12 bases agree with TRBD1. This clonotype was obtained from a woman in her twenties or thirties in good health and CMV-seropositive. CDR3 sequence (DNA): TGCGCCAGCAGCCCGGTGGGGACAGGGGGCAGCTTGAACACTGAAGCTTTCTTT. It is translated as CASSPVGTGGSLNTEAFF.